Below, 11 T cell receptor beta chains from the same sample are listed, as sequenced in a study of cytomegalovirus exposure and HLA in healthy donors. 13 Jbeta primers and 60 Vbeta primers were used for the PCR. Only in-frame clones appear in the TCRdb table, and some are missing; sequencing was by immunoSEQ multiplex PCR. The sample records about 120,000 clones, about 78% being singletons. The source material was PBMCs. The receptors were gathered from a woman in her thirties or forties in good health and CMV-seropositive.

The sample holds one count of this clone. J is TRBJ1-2 and V is TRBV30; tentatively, D is TRBD1 (5 bases). The germline CDR1 and CDR2 sequences are GTSNPN and SVGIG (reference sequence). The V gene lost 0 bases and the J gene lost 5 bases, with 13 bases spanning the gap. The CDR3 is made up of 14 amino acids. The CDR3 DNA sequence: TGTGCCTGGAGTGTACGGGGGATGGAATATGGCTACACCTTC. It encodes CAWSVRGMEYGYTF. Drawing the rest from reference TRBV30 and TRBJ1-2, the complete variable domain is SQTIHQWPATLVQPVGSPLSLECTVEGTSNPNLYWYRQAAGRGLQLLFYSVGIGQISSEVPQNLSASRPQDRQFILSSKKLLLSDSGFYLCAWSVRGMEYGYTFGSGTRLTVV.

The V and J genes are TRBV5-1 and TRBJ2-7, with D tentatively TRBD1 (5 bases). Germline V gene data show CDR1 as SGHRS and CDR2 as YFSETQ. Trimming removed 4 bases from V and 5 bases from J, with 10 bases in between. CDR3 length: 12 residues. The chain's CDR3 is CASSVQGDEQYF. The CDR3 DNA follows: TGCGCCAGCAGCGTGCAGGGTGACGAGCAGTACTTC.

The chain combines TRBV5-1 with TRBJ2-7; no reliable D call. The CDR3 spans 12 residues. CDR1 SGHRS and CDR2 YFSETQ come from the germline V gene. V lost 4 bases and J lost 4, with 9 bases in between. The chain's CDR3 is CASSDPGYEQYF. The CDR3 coding sequence is TGCGCCAGCAGCGATCCCGGGTACGAGCAGTACTTC. The variable domain in full, with the rest retrieved from reference TRBV5-1 and TRBJ2-7, is KAGVTQTPRYLIKTRGQQVTLSCSPISGHRSVSWYQQTPGQGLQFLFEYFSETQRNKGNFPGRFSGRQFSNSRSEMNVSTLELGDSALYLCASSDPGYEQYFGPGTRLTVT.

V gene TRBV5-6 combines with J gene TRBJ2-7; 7 bases line up with TRBD1. The J segment lost 3 bases and the V segment lost 3 bases, leaving 6 bases of the junction unmatched. The CDR3 runs to 14 residues. The germline V gene encodes CDR1 SGHDT and CDR2 YYEEEE. The CDR3 coding sequence is TGTGCCAGCAGCTCGACAGGGACCAACTACGAGCAGTACTTC. This gives the protein CASSSTGTNYEQYF.

The chain has TRBV9 and TRBJ2-2; 7 bases are shared with TRBD1. There are 15 residues in the CDR3. Unmatched junction bases numbered 6, after V lost 0 bases and J lost 7 bases. The germline gives CDR1 SGDLS, CDR2 YYNGEE. The CDR3, as DNA: TGTGCCAGCAGCGTAGCCCAGGGGGATTACGGGGAGCTGTTTTTT. It is translated as CASSVAQGDYGELFF.

This clone appeared once. The V and J genes are TRBV18 and TRBJ2-5; maybe TRBD2 (5 bases). CDR1 is KGHSH and CDR2 is LQKENI in the germline V gene. The CDR3 sequence is 14 residues long. The ends were cut back, 3 bases at V and 1 base at J, with 9 bases in the middle. The CDR3 bases are TGTGCCAGCTCACCGGGCCGGGGCCAAGAGACCCAGTACTTC. This codes for CASSPGRGQETQYF.

The gene calls are TRBV6-5 and TRBJ2-3; the match to TRBD2 covers 8 bases. CDR1 is MNHEY and CDR2 is SVGAGI in the germline V gene. The V and J ends lost 2 bases and 6 bases, in that order; junction bases with no gene match: 7. The CDR3 runs 15 residues. CDR3 sequence (DNA): TGTGCCAGCAGTTACCAGCGGGGGAGAGTGGATACGCAGTATTTT. Protein: CASSYQRGRVDTQYF.

The rearrangement joins TRBV15 to TRBJ1-1, with 8 bases aligning to TRBD1. This CDR3 comprises 15 residues. With 1 base clipped from V and 4 bases from J, the junction kept 5 bases outside the gene matches. Germline lookup yields CDR1 LNHNV and CDR2 YYDKDF (reference sequence). CDR3 DNA sequence: TGTGCCACCAGCAGAGGCAGGGGGCTTAGCACTGAAGCTTTCTTT. The encoded protein is CATSRGRGLSTEAFF.

The rearrangement links TRBV7-8 to TRBJ1-4, with 7 bases matching TRBD1. The V and J ends lost 5 bases and 7 bases, in that order; junction bases with no gene match: 7. The CDR3 loop spans 14 amino acids. Germline V lookup: CDR1 SGHVS, CDR2 FQNEAQ. Written as DNA, the CDR3 is TGTGCCAGCAGCATCGACAGGGTCGGTGAAAAACTGTTTTTT. It yields the protein CASSIDRVGEKLFF.

The chain has TRBV5-1 and TRBJ2-7; maybe TRBD2 (5 bases). V was pared by 9 bases and J by 0 bases, with 19 bases between. The CDR3 runs to 15 residues. CDR1 and CDR2 (germline): SGHRS, YFSETQ. The CDR3 sequence: CATRPSSLSSYEQYF. The CDR3 coding sequence is TGCGCCACCCGCCCTAGCTCCCTGAGCTCCTACGAGCAGTACTTC.

The J gene is TRBJ2-7, the V gene TRBV19, with 9 positions matching TRBD1. The CDR3 spans 13 residues. In germline, CDR1 is LNHDA, CDR2 SQIVND (reference sequence). J gave up 4 bases and V 6 bases, and 4 bases lay outside the gene matches. CDR3 nucleotide sequence: TGTGCCAGTAGAAGGGACAGGGAGTACGAGCAGTACTTC. It codes for CASRRDREYEQYF.